This T cell receptor (beta chain) was sequenced in a study of blood T cell repertoires in COVID-19 (dated by TCRdb to between 2020 and 2021). Notes on the research overall: Samples from collaborators originated in the United States, Italy and Spain and spanned both the acute and convalescent phases of COVID-19. A de-identified subject ID, COVID-19 status, age in years and sex were almost always included in the sample metadata. The prospective study material was composed of cDNA or gDNA derived from T cells, B-cell-depleted T cells, or PBMCs. Where HLA class I and class II types were available, the types were taken from metadata supplied by the sample provider, not from assay-based typing. Samples came from the ongoing ImmuneRACE study (first 160 participants) plus 1,254 subjects from 6 global collaborators. The repertoires were made available in a free public database intended to serve as a resource for research on the immune response to SARS-CoV-2. The dataset comprised deeply sampled blood TCRbeta repertoires from subjects exposed to, actively infected with, or recovered from COVID-19. Overall results and qualifications from the work: How much clinical and demographic metadata was included differed by source and by participant, and the metadata was provided uncurated.

V trim: 1 base; J trim: 6 bases; unmatched bases: 10. The CDR1 and CDR2 encoded by the germline V gene are SGHNT and YENEEA. Counted from cysteine to phenylalanine, this CDR3 has 18 amino acids. This entry keeps only the CDR3 DNA: 54 bases, framed from base 1. TCRbeta CDR3 regions were amplified from genomic DNA by means of the immunoSEQ Assay, a bias-controlled multiplex PCR. In the paper's pipeline: The number of nucleated cells in each sample was estimated by amplification of reference gene primers within the assay. To quantify the absolute abundance of each unique TCRbeta CDR3 rearrangement, sequence reads were collapsed and filtered. For each sample, productive Simpson clonality was calculated as the square root of Simpson's diversity index across productive rearrangements. As stored in TCRdb, this immuneACCESS dataset retains in-frame rearrangements with V and J assigned. A fraction of the clones does not appear; measured against another copy, unresolved V genes explain less than half of the discrepancy, and the remainder lacks a known reason. V and J calls and clone size are those listed in that table; D and trimming were worked out from the DNA. This sample is represented by some 240,000 clones; roughly 89% of them were singletons. The ten top clones hold about 4.6% of the sample.

Concerning this clone itself: Its recognized antigen is unknown. The input lacks base qualities; no much larger clone sits a single base away.

A second Seattle source provided samples from volunteer blood donors who had recovered from COVID-19. Whole blood was collected in K2EDTA tubes by collaborating institutions according to the institutions' own protocols. For TCRbeta analysis, collaborator samples were shipped as frozen whole blood, as isolated PBMCs, or as DNA extracted from either sample type. The receptor's source is a middle-aged woman who had recovered from COVID-19. Rearrangement joined TRBV11-3 to TRBJ2-1, with 12 bases in between that match TRBD2. Sequencing input: peripheral blood. CDR3 sequence: CASSLASLAGGQGNEQFF. DNA sequence: TGTGCCAGCAGCTTAGCGAGTCTAGCGGGAGGGCAAGGCAATGAGCAGTTCTTC.